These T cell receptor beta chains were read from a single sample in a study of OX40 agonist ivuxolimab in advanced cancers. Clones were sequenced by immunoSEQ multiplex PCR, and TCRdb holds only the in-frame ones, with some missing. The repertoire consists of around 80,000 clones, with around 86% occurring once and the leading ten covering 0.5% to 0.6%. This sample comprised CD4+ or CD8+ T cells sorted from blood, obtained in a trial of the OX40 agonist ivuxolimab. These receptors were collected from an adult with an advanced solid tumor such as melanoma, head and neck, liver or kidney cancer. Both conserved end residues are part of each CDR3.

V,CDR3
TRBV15,CATSRAQIDTQYF
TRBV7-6,CASSLASTNQPQHF
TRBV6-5,CASSKDRTYEQYF
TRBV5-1,CASSSTGDHGTDTQYF
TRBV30,CAWSVHGYTEAFF
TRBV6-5,CASSAGGGYTEAFF
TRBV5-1,CATRDSSSYEQYF
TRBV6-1,CASSYQVNTEAFF
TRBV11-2,CASSGGRDGNTIYF
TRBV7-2,CASSSTGGQPQHF
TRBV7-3,CASSPGGTFRNTQYF
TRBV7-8,CASSFTGGNEQYF
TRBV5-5,CASSLEALKGGYTF
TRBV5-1,CASSLGRGGRSYNSPLHF
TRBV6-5,CASSGAGGNYGYTF
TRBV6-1,CASSETATNQPQHF
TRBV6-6,CASRDGTGGQETQYF
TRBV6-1,CATSLAGGTDTQYF
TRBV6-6,CASSYSGGRGSYEQYF
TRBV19,CASSHPRSGTDTQYF
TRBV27,CASSFMRGYSNEQFF
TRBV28,CASSLPGQGSTGQYF
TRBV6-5,CASTGDRGSYEQYF
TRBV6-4,CASSDSLRVREAHEQYF
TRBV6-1,CASSSSRVSQHF
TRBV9,CASTGGAKLNYGYTF
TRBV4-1,CASSQLTSGQETQYF
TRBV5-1,CASSLTGTQPQHF
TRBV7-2,CASGTSMGAGTQYF
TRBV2,CASAVQGNNQPQHF
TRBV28,CASRGLAGTSYNEQFF
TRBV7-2,CASSSTGGGTEAFF
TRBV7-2,CASSLQGYYGYTF
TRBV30,CAWAGGETQYF
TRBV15,CATSLDRVTDTQYF
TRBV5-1,CASSLGIFYGYTF
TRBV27,CASSRPTGLGNTEAFF
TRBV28,CASSPAGAGANVLTF
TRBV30,CAWSSRTGGHMNTEAFF
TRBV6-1,CASSGGGSPAGEQYF
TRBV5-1,CASSLDRDSFTDTQYF